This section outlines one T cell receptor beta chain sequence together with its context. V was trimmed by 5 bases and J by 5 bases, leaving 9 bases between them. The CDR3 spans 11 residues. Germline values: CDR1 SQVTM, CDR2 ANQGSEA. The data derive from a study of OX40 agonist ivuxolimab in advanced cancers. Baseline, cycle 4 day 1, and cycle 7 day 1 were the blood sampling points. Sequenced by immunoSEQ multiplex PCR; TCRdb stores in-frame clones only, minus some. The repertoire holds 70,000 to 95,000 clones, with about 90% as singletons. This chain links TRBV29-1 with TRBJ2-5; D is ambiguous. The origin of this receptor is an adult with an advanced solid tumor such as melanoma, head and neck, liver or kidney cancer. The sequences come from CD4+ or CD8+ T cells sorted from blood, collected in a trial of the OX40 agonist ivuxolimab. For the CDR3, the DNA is TGCAGCGTTCGGAACCTGGAGACCCAGTACTTC. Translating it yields CSVRNLETQYF.